The 12 T cell receptor beta chains reported below all come from one sample, sequenced in a study of molecular identifiers for immune sequencing clone quantification. TCRdb ran MiXCR on the PCR reads and lists one entry per CDR3 protein. The sample records over 70,000 distinct CDR3 sequences, about 23% being singletons. Sample: naive CD8+ T cells from blood, with Jurkat cell RNA spiked in. Subset described: FACS-sorted CD8+CD4-CCR7+CD45RA+ naive T cells. These receptor sequences come from a human donor in good health. Some libraries in this study had Jurkat cell RNA spiked in.

In this sample, this clonotype turned up many times. J is TRBJ1-1 and V is TRBV7-2; 9 bases are a match to TRBD1. The CDR3 is 15 amino acids. Germline CDR1 SGHTA, CDR2 FQGNSA. The J segment lost 4 bases and the V segment lost 5 bases, leaving 8 bases of the junction unmatched. Here the CDR3 reads CASSGYRGPATEAFF. The CDR3, as DNA: TGTGCCAGCAGCGGTTACAGGGGGCCAGCCACTGAAGCTTTCTTT.

Regarding this clonotype: A read error may account for a junction end that differs from germline. The chain employs TRBV28 and TRBJ1-2, with a tentative D call TRBD1 (5 bases). CDR3 length equals 14 residues. Germline loops: CDR1 MDHEN, CDR2 SYDVKM. CDR3 residues: CASNLTRAPRGYTF. CDR3 sequence (DNA): TGTGCCAGCAATTTAACCAGGGCGCCTCGGGGCTACACCTTC.

Remarks on this clonotype: A much larger clonotype is one base distant, so this may be a read error. The V gene is TRBV2, the J gene TRBJ2-7; either TRBD1 or TRBD2 may fit D (5 bases each). Trimming took off 3 bases at V and 2 bases at J, with 14 bases between the two ends. CDR3 length equals 15 residues. Germline V gene data show CDR1 as SNHLY and CDR2 as FYNNEI. The CDR3 here is CASSEVGGTPYEQYF. The CDR3 nucleotides are TGTGCCAGCAGTGAGGTTGGTGGGACCCCCTACGAGCAGTACTTC.

DNA for the CDR3: TGTGCCAGCAGCGTAGCGGCGGGGGAAGTCTACGAGCAGTACTTC. Translated: CASSVAAGEVYEQYF. This sequence joins TRBV9 and TRBJ2-7; 7 bases are a match to TRBD2. This CDR3 comprises 15 residues. CDR1 and CDR2 (germline): SGDLS, YYNGEE. J lost 3 bases, V lost 0 bases, and 6 bases had no gene match.

This chain uses TRBV6-2 or TRBV6-3 with TRBJ2-3; D possibly corresponds to TRBD1 (5 bases). Germline V CDR1 and CDR2: MNHEY, SVGEGT. V was trimmed by 7 bases and J by 2 bases, leaving 16 bases between them. This CDR3 is built from 15 residues. The CDR3 region is CASTGHLGSTDTQYF. CDR3 in DNA: TGTGCCAGCACCGGACACTTGGGGTCCACAGATACGCAGTATTTT.

With respect to this clonotype: A read error is possible here, since a much larger clone lies one base away. This is likely a read error, given that the CDR3 carries no conserved phenylalanine or tryptophan at its end. The chain combines TRBV13 with TRBJ2-7, with TRBD2 matching 11 bases. Germline values: CDR1 PRHDT, CDR2 FYEKMQ (reference sequence). V gave up 5 bases and J gave up 5 bases; unmatched junction bases: 2. This CDR3 has 13 residues. CDR3 sequence: CASSPLAGDEQYL. The CDR3 DNA sequence: TGTGCCAGCAGCCCACTAGCGGGAGACGAGCAGTACCTC.

The sample holds one count of this clonotype. A read error is possible here, since a much larger clone lies one base away. The chain carries TRBV20-1 and TRBJ1-1; TRBD1 matches 9 bases. The germline gives CDR1 DFQATT, CDR2 SNEGSKA (reference sequence). This CDR3 has 16 residues. CDR3 sequence: CSGPTGTGFRNTVAFF. CDR3 sequence (DNA): TGCAGTGGACCGACCGGGACAGGGTTTAGGAACACTGTAGCTTTCTTT.

This clonotype was detected ten times or more. The J gene is TRBJ2-3, the V gene TRBV20-1; 11 nucleotides line up with TRBD2. Trimming removed 1 base from V and 4 bases from J; junction bases left unmatched: 7. The germline V gene encodes CDR1 DFQATT and CDR2 SNEGSKA (reference sequence). The CDR3 sequence is 16 residues long. The CDR3 here is CSARGGSGGAPDTQYF. CDR3 in DNA: TGCAGTGCTAGAGGGGGTAGCGGGGGGGCTCCAGATACGCAGTATTTT.

This clonotype was seen more than once but under ten times. V gene TRBV19 combines with J gene TRBJ2-3; D is unclear. There are 12 residues in the CDR3. CDR1 is LNHDA, CDR2 SQIVND, per germline (reference sequence). Trimming removed 1 base at V and 10 bases at J, with 9 bases between. CDR3 sequence: CASSIVGGSQYF. Written as DNA, the CDR3 is TGTGCCAGTAGTATAGTGGGTGGTTCGCAGTATTTT.

With respect to this clonotype: A much larger clonotype is one base distant, so this may be a read error. The chain carries TRBV20-1 and TRBJ2-7, with 7 bases matching TRBD1. Looked up from germline, CDR1 is DFQATT and CDR2 is SNEGSKA (reference sequence). The V and J ends lost 5 bases and 7 bases, in that order; junction bases with no gene match: 17. CDR3 length: 15 residues. As DNA, the CDR3 is TGCAGTGCTCTTCTCACAGGGGAAGCCAAGAGGGAGCAGTACTTC. It codes for CSALLTGEAKREQYF.

In this sample, this clonotype turned up many times. This sequence joins TRBV6-6 and TRBJ2-3, with D unresolved. The germline V and J ends were trimmed by 1 base and 0 bases, with 5 bases remaining between them. Looked up from germline, CDR1 is MNHNY and CDR2 is SVGAGI (reference sequence). This CDR3 comprises 14 residues. CDR3 DNA sequence: TGTGCCAGCAGTTACTTTGCTAGCACAGATACGCAGTATTTT. This gives the protein CASSYFASTDTQYF.

The J gene is TRBJ2-7, the V gene TRBV28; D is unresolved. The CDR3 length is 13 residues. CDR1 and CDR2 from the germline V gene are MDHEN and SYDVKM. V lost 6 bases, J lost 3 bases, and 12 bases lay in between. The CDR3 protein is CASRSDDVYEQYF. The CDR3 nucleotides are TGTGCCAGCAGGTCTGACGACGTCTACGAGCAGTACTTC.